The 2 T cell receptor beta chains in this list originate from one sample, sequenced in a study of cytomegalovirus exposure and HLA in healthy donors. Primers: 60 Vbeta forward and 13 Jbeta reverse. Using immunoSEQ multiplex PCR, the repertoire was profiled, and TCRdb retains in-frame clones only, with some absent. The table has 150,000 to 250,000 clones, about 79% seen once. Sequenced sample: PBMCs. The receptors come from a boy between 2 and 10 years old in good health and CMV-seronegative.

The chain uses TRBV27 and TRBJ1-2; no definite D call. Per germline, CDR1 MNHEY and CDR2 SMNVEV (reference sequence). V lost 8 bases, J lost 5 bases, and 24 bases lay in between. CDR3 size: 16 residues. The CDR3 is CASRTGTGPRFYGYTF. CDR3 coding DNA: TGTGCCAGCCGCACGGGAACGGGCCCCAGGTTTTATGGCTACACCTTC.

The V gene is TRBV6-5, the J gene TRBJ1-1; 8 bases fit TRBD1. V trimming: 5 bases; J trimming: 4 bases; junction bases outside the gene matches: 3. The CDR3 is made up of 13 amino acids. Germline CDR1 MNHEY, CDR2 SVGAGI. The CDR3 bases are TGTGCCAGCAGTCCACAGGGGGTCACTGAAGCTTTCTTT. It codes for CASSPQGVTEAFF.